Listed below are T cell receptor beta chains from one sample, sequenced in a study of shared clonotypes between healthy human individuals. The protocol was immunoSEQ multiplex PCR, while the TCRdb copy is restricted to in-frame clones and leaves out a portion. The sample includes about 600,000 clones, around 76% seen only once; the top ten take approximately 12%. Source material: PBMCs. These receptors originate from a woman aged 40 to 50 in good health. Some clones in this sample may be carry-over from other donors' samples. Each CDR3 is given without its conserved first and last residue. The order of the fields is V gene, J gene, CDR3 protein.

>TRBV30|TRBJ1-5
AWSVKGGQPQH
>TRBV4-2|TRBJ2-7
ASSQDRNEQY
>TRBV5-1|TRBJ1-4
ASSLSPQGEKLF
>TRBV28|TRBJ2-7
ASLGTSDVHEQY
>TRBV28|TRBJ1-2
ASSFPIGGLGGYT
>TRBV2|TRBJ1-2
ASRQSRSAPNYGYT
>TRBV7-2|TRBJ1-3
ASSDRGPGNTIY
>TRBV25-1|TRBJ2-3
ASMTDASTDTQY
>TRBV28|TRBJ1-5
ASSFPGQEPLGPQH
>TRBV28|TRBJ1-6
ASSYTGNADSPLH
>TRBV30|TRBJ2-2
AWSVVGAGELF
>TRBV4-1|TRBJ2-7
ASSQEGGHEQY
>TRBV9|TRBJ2-3
ASSVTGDTSTDTQY
>TRBV5-4|TRBJ2-1
ASSFTRNNEQF
>TRBV5-6|TRBJ1-5
ASSLAAGDQPQH
>TRBV23-1|TRBJ2-7
ASSQSTSGRRYEQY
>TRBV28|TRBJ2-2
ASSPLGPGGELF
>TRBV5-1|TRBJ2-6
ASSPDAGGPFGANVLT
>TRBV5-1|TRBJ2-7
ASSAPTGYEQY
>TRBV11-1|TRBJ1-1
ASSLAGLSTEAF
>TRBV5-1|TRBJ2-7
ASSLAPGEAYEQY
>TRBV28|TRBJ1-1
ASSSGRTEAF
>TRBV29-1|TRBJ2-2
SVLTPGQFTGELF
>TRBV11-2|TRBJ2-1
ASSPTTSPVYNEQF
>TRBV11-3|TRBJ2-5
ASSHRAGGDAETQY
>TRBV4-1|TRBJ2-1
ASSQGDGGSIYEQF
>TRBV5-1|TRBJ2-1
ASSGQLYNEQF
>TRBV19|TRBJ2-5
ASSFSLGEQY
>TRBV10-3|TRBJ2-5
AISATKQETQY
>TRBV18|TRBJ2-3
ASSPGLAGFTTDTQY
>TRBV28|TRBJ2-1
ASSLAGNRYEQF
>TRBV11-2|TRBJ1-1
ASSWENTEAF
>TRBV19|TRBJ2-5
ASSKLVGGEETQY
>TRBV14|TRBJ2-7
ASSVGGSTYEQY
>TRBV5-8|TRBJ2-4
ASSHASGKNIQY
>TRBV4-2|TRBJ2-7
ASSQEVVQAGLYEQY
>TRBV6-1|TRBJ2-7
ASSEGLAGWAGQY
>TRBV6-4|TRBJ2-7
ASSRDESSYEQY